This TCR beta chain was captured by sequencing in a study of blood T cell repertoires in COVID-19. Background on the study: The United States, Italy and Spain supplied acute and convalescent COVID-19 samples. The cDNA or gDNA used as material had been derived from T cells, B-cell-depleted T cells, or PBMCs.

Original methodology: The assay estimated nucleated cells by amplifying reference gene primers. Assay: immunoSEQ multiplex PCR; the TCRdb copy retains only in-frame clones and omits some. Clonal size and the V and J genes are those of that table, whereas D and trimming came from the DNA. The sample includes some 200,000 clones, roughly 76% of them seen just once. CDR1 and CDR2 from the germline V gene are LNHDA and SQIVND (reference sequence). V was cut by 4 bases and J by 8 bases, with 17 bases left in between. The CDR3 totals 14 residues. Followed longitudinally, the Seattle patients had been enrolled during active infection.

This clonotype was sampled from a woman aged 40 to 55 with COVID-19, enrolled during active disease. The chain joins TRBV19 to TRBJ1-2, with TRBD1 as a possible D gene (5 bases). The sequencing input was peripheral blood. This CDR3 is CASSTRDSWRGYTF. The CDR3 nucleotides read TGTGCCAGTAGTACTCGGGACTCATGGCGGGGCTACACCTTC.